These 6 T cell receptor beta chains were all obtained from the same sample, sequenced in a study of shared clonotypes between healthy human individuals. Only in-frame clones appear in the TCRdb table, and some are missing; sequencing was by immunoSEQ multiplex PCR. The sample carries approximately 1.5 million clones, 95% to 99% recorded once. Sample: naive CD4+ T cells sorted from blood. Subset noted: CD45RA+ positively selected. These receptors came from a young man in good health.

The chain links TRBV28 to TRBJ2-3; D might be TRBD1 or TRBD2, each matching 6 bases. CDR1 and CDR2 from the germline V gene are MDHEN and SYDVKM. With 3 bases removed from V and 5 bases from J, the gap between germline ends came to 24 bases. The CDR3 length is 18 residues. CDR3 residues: CASSFWGARGLQGDTQYF. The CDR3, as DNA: TGTGCCAGCAGTTTTTGGGGGGCGCGTGGACTTCAGGGAGATACGCAGTATTTT.

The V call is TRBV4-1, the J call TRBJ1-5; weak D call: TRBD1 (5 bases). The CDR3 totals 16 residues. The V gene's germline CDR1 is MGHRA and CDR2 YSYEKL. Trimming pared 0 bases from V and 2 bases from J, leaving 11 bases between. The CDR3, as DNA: TGCGCCAGCAGCCAAGAGTATGCGGGGGGCAATCAGCCCCAGCATTTT. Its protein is CASSQEYAGGNQPQHF.

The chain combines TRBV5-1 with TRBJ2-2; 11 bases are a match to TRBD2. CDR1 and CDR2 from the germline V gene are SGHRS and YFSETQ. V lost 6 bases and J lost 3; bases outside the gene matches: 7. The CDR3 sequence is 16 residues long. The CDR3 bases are TGCGCCAGCAAACCGCTAGCGGGAGGCGACACCGGGGAGCTGTTTTTT. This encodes CASKPLAGGDTGELFF.

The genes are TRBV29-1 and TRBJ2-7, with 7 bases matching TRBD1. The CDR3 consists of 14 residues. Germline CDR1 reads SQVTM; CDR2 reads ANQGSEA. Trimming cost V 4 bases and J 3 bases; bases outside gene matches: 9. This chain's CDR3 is CSVGLRQGSYEQYF. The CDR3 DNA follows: TGCAGCGTTGGACTCAGACAGGGCAGCTACGAGCAGTACTTC.

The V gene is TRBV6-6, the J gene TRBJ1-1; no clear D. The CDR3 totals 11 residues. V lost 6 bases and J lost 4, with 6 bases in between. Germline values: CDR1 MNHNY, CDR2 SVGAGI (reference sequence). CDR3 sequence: CASREVTEAFF. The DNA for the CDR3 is TGTGCCAGCAGAGAGGTCACTGAAGCTTTCTTT.

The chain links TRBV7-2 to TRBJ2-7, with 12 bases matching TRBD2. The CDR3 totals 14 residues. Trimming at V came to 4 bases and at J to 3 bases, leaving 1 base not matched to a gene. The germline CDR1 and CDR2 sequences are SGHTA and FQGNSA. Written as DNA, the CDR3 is TGTGCCAGCAGCTCGACTAGCGGGAGCTACGAGCAGTACTTC. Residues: CASSSTSGSYEQYF.